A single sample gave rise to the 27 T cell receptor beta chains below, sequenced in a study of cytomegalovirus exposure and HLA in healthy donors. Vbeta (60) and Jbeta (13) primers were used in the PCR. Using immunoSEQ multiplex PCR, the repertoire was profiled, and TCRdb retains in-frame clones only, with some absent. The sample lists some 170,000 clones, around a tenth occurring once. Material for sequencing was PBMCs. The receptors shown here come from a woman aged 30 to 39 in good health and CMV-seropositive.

CDR3 coding DNA: TGTGCCAGTAGTTGGGGTAGCGGGATAGGTGAGCAGTTCTTC. Its translation is CASSWGSGIGEQFF. The chain has TRBV19 and TRBJ2-1; 8 nucleotides line up with TRBD2. V dropped 5 bases and J dropped 9; count of bases not matched to a gene: 9. This CDR3 has 14 residues. Germline-derived CDR1 and CDR2 are LNHDA and SQIVND (reference sequence).

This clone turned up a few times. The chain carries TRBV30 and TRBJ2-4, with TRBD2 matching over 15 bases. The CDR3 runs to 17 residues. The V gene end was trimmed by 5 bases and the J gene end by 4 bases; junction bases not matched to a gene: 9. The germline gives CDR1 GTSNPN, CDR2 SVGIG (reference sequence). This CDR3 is CAWLARTSGRGKNIQYF. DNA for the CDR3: TGTGCCTGGTTAGCGAGGACTAGCGGGAGGGGGAAAAACATTCAGTACTTC. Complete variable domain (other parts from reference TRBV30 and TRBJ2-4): SQTIHQWPATLVQPVGSPLSLECTVEGTSNPNLYWYRQAAGRGLQLLFYSVGIGQISSEVPQNLSASRPQDRQFILSSKKLLLSDSGFYLCAWLARTSGRGKNIQYFGAGTRLSVL.

CDR3 residues: CASSSGGGYNEQFF. The CDR3 coding sequence is TGCGCCAGCAGCTCTGGGGGGGGGTACAATGAGCAGTTCTTC. This chain joins TRBV5-1 and TRBJ2-1; 7 bases are a match to TRBD2. The CDR3 is made up of 14 amino acids. J gave up 4 bases and V 3 bases, and 4 bases lay outside the gene matches. Per germline, CDR1 SGHRS and CDR2 YFSETQ.

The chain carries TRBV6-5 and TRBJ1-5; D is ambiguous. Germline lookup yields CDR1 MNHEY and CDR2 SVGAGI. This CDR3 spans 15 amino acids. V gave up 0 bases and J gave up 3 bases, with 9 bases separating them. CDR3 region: CASSYSNRNNQPQHF. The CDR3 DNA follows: TGTGCCAGCAGTTACTCAAACAGAAACAATCAGCCCCAGCATTTT.

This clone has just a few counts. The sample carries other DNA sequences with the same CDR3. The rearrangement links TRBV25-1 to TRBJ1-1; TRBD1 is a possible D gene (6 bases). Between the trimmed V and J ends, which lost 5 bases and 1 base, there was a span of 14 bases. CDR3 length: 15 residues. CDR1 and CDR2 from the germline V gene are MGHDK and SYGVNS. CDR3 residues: CASSRSLGQNTEAFF. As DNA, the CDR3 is TGTGCCAGCAGTAGATCTTTGGGACAGAACACTGAAGCTTTCTTT.

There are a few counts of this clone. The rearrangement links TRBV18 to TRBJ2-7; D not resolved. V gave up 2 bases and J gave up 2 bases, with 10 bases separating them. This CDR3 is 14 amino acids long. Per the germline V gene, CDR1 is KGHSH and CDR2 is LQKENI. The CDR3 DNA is TGTGCCAGCTCACCAAACAGCCTCACCTACGAGCAGTACTTC. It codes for CASSPNSLTYEQYF.

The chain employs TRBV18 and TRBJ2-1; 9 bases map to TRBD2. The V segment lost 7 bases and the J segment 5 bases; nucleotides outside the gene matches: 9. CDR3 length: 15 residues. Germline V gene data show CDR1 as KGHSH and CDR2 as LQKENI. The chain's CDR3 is CASLRDSGSHNEQFF. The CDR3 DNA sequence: TGTGCCAGCTTAAGGGATAGCGGGAGCCACAATGAGCAGTTCTTC.

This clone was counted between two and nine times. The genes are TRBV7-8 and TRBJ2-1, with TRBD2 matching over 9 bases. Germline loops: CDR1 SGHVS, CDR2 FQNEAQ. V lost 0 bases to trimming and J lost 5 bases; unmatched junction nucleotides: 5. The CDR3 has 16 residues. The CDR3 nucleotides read TGTGCCAGCAGCTTAGCTCCTGGACTAGCGCACAATGAGCAGTTCTTC. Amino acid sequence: CASSLAPGLAHNEQFF.

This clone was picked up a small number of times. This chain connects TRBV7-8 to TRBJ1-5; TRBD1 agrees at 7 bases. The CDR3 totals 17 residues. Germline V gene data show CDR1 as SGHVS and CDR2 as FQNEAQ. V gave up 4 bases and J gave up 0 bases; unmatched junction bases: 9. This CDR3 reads CASSSRQGRYSNQPQHF. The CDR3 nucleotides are TGTGCCAGCAGCTCAAGACAGGGACGGTATAGCAATCAGCCCCAGCATTTT.

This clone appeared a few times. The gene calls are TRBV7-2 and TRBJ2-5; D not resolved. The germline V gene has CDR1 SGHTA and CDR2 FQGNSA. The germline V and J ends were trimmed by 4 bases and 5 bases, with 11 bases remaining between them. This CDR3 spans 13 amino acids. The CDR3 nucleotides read TGTGCCAGCAGCTCTGGGCCTCGGGAGACCCAGTACTTC. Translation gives CASSSGPRETQYF.

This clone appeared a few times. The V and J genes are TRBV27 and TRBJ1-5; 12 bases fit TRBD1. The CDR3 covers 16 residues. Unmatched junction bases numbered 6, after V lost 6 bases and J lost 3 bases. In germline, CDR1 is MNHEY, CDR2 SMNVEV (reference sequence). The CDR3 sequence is CASRAGTGGFNQPQHF. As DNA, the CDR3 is TGTGCCAGCAGAGCGGGGACAGGGGGCTTCAATCAGCCCCAGCATTTT.

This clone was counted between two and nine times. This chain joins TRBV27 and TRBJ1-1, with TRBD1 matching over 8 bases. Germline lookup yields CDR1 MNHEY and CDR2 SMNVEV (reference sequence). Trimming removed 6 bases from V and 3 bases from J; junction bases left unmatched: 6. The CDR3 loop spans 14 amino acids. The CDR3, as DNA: TGTGCCAGCAGACCAAACAGGGGGTACACTGAAGCTTTCTTT. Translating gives CASRPNRGYTEAFF.

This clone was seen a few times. The CDR3 nucleotides read TGTGCCAGCAGCTATCCGGGACAGGTGAATAATGAAAAACTGTTTTTT. This codes for CASSYPGQVNNEKLFF. The chain couples TRBV6-6 to TRBJ1-4; 8 bases agree with TRBD1. The junction had 10 bases not matched to a gene; V was cut back by 6 bases and J by 4 bases. Per the germline V gene, CDR1 is MNHNY and CDR2 is SVGAGI (reference sequence). There are 16 residues in the CDR3.

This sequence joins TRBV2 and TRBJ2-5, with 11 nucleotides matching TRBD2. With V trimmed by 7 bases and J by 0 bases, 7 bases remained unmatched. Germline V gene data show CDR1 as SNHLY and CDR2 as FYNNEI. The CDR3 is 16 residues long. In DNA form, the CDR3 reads TGTGCCAGCATTAAGGGGACTAGCGGCCACCAAGAGACCCAGTACTTC. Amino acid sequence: CASIKGTSGHQETQYF.

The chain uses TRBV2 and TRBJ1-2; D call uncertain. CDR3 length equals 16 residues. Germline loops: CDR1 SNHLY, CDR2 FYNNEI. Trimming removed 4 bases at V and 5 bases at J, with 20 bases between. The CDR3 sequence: CASSVERLASSYGYTF. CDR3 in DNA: TGTGCCAGCAGTGTCGAGAGACTCGCGTCTTCTTATGGCTACACCTTC.

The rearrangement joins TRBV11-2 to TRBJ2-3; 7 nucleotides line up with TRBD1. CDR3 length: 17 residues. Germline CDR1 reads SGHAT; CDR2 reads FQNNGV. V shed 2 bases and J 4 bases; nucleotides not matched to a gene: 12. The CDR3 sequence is CASSLYRKGGSADTQYF. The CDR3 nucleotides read TGTGCCAGCAGCTTATATCGGAAAGGGGGCAGCGCAGATACGCAGTATTTT. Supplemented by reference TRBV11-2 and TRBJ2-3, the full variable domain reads EAGVAQSPRYKIIEKRQSVAFWCNPISGHATLYWYQQILGQGPKLLIQFQNNGVVDDSQLPKDRFSAERLKGVDSTLKIQPAKLEDSAVYLCASSLYRKGGSADTQYFGPGTRLTVL.

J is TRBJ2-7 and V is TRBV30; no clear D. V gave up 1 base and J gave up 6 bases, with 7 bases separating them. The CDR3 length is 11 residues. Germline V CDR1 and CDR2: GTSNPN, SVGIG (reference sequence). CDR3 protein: CAWSEWSEQYF. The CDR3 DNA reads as TGTGCCTGGAGTGAGTGGAGCGAGCAGTACTTC. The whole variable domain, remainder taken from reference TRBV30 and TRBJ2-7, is SQTIHQWPATLVQPVGSPLSLECTVEGTSNPNLYWYRQAAGRGLQLLFYSVGIGQISSEVPQNLSASRPQDRQFILSSKKLLLSDSGFYLCAWSEWSEQYFGPGTRLTVT.

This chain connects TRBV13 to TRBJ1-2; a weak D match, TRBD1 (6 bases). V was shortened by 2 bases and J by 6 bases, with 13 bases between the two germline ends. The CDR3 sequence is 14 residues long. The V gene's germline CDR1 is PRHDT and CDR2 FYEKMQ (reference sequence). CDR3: CASSLNTGRNGYTF. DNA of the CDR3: TGTGCCAGCAGCTTAAATACAGGGCGCAATGGCTACACCTTC. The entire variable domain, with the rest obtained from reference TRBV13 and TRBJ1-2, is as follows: AAGVIQSPRHLIKEKRETATLKCYPIPRHDTVYWYQQGPGQDPQFLISFYEKMQSDKGSIPDRFSAQQFSDYHSELNMSSLELGDSALYFCASSLNTGRNGYTFGSGTRLTVV.

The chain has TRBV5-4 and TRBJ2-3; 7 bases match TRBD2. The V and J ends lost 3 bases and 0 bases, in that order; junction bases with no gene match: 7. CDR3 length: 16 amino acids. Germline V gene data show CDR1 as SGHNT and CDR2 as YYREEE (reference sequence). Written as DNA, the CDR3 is TGTGCCAGCAGCTCCGCCGGGACTACTAGCACAGATACGCAGTATTTT. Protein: CASSSAGTTSTDTQYF.

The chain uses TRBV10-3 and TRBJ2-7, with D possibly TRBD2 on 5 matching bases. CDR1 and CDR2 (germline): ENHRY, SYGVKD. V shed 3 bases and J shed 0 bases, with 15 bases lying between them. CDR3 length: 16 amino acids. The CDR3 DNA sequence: TGTGCCATCAGTGATTCCCCGGGAACGAGCTCCTACGAGCAGTACTTC. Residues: CAISDSPGTSSYEQYF.

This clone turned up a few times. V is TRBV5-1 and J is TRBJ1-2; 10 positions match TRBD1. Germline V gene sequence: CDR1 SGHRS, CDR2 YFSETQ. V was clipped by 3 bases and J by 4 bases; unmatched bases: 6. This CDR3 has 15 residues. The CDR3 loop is CASSSSDRGVYGYTF. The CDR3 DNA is TGCGCCAGCAGCTCCTCGGACAGGGGGGTCTATGGCTACACCTTC. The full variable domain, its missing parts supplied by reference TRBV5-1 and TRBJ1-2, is KAGVTQTPRYLIKTRGQQVTLSCSPISGHRSVSWYQQTPGQGLQFLFEYFSETQRNKGNFPGRFSGRQFSNSRSEMNVSTLELGDSALYLCASSSSDRGVYGYTFGSGTRLTVV.

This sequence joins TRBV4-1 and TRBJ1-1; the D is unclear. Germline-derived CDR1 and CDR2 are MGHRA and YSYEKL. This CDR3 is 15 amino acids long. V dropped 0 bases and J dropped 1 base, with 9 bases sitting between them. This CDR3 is CASSQEGGRNTEAFF. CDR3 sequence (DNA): TGCGCCAGCAGCCAAGAAGGAGGCAGGAACACTGAAGCTTTCTTT.

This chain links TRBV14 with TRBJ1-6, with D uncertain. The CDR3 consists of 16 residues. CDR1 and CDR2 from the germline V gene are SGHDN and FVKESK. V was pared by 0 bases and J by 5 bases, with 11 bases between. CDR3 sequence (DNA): TGTGCCAGCAGCCAAGACGGGATCAGGAATAATTCACCCCTCCACTTT. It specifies CASSQDGIRNNSPLHF.

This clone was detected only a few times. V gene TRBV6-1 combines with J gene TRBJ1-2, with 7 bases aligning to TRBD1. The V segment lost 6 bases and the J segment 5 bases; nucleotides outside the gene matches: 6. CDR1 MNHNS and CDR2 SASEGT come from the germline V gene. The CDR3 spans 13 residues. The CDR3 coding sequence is TGTGCCAGCAGGTTGACAGGGAATTATGGCTACACCTTC. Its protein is CASRLTGNYGYTF.

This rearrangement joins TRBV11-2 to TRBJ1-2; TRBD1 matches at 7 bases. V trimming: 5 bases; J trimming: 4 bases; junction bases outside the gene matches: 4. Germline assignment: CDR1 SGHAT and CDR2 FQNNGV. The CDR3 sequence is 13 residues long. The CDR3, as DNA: TGTGCCAGCAGCGCGACAGGGCCCTATGGCTACACCTTC. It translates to CASSATGPYGYTF.

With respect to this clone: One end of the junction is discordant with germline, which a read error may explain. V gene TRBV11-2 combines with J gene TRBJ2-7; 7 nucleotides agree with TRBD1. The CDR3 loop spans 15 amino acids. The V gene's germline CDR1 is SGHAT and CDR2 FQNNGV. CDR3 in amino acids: CASSLAGRGRYAQYF. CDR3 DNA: TGTGCCAGCAGCTTAGCGGGTAGGGGGCGATACGCGCAGTACTTC.

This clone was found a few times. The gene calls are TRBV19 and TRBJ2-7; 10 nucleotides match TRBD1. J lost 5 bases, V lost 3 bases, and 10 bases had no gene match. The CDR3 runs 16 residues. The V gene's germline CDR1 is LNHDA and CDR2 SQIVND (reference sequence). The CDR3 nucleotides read TGTGCCAGTAGTATTTTGTACGGGACAGGGGTCAACGAGCAGTACTTC. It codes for CASSILYGTGVNEQYF.